The 10 T cell receptor beta chains reported below all come from one sample, sequenced in a study of cytomegalovirus exposure and HLA in healthy donors. PCR amplification relied on 60 Vbeta primers (plus 13 Jbeta primers). Assay: immunoSEQ multiplex PCR; the TCRdb copy retains only in-frame clones and omits some. The table lists roughly 100,000 clones, roughly three quarters of them singletons. The sequencing input was PBMCs. The source is a middle-aged man in good health and CMV-seronegative.

This sequence joins TRBV5-1 and TRBJ1-1; D may be TRBD1 (5 bases). From germline, CDR1 is SGHRS and CDR2 YFSETQ. Trimming took 0 bases from V and 6 from J, leaving 15 bases between them. The CDR3 length is 15 residues. The DNA of the CDR3 is TGCGCCAGCAGCTTGGACCTGGCAGGGATCTCTGAAGCTTTCTTT. Protein sequence: CASSLDLAGISEAFF.

The rearrangement joins TRBV28 to TRBJ2-7, with 9 positions matching TRBD1. J gave up 5 bases and V 2 bases, and 16 bases lay outside the gene matches. Germline lookup yields CDR1 MDHEN and CDR2 SYDVKM. This CDR3 is built from 18 residues. CDR3 sequence (DNA): TGTGCCAGCAGTTTAGATGGGGCGCCGGGACAGGGTTCGAACGAGCAGTACTTC. The encoded protein is CASSLDGAPGQGSNEQYF.

The chain couples TRBV28 to TRBJ1-1; 8 positions match TRBD1. This CDR3 region has 12 residues. Trimming took 6 bases from V and 8 from J; bases not matched to a gene: 5. Germline assignment: CDR1 MDHEN and CDR2 SYDVKM. The CDR3 protein is CASSYRGDEAFF. The CDR3 DNA is TGTGCCAGCAGCTACAGGGGGGACGAAGCTTTCTTT.

The chain uses TRBV29-1 and TRBJ2-3; 7 nucleotides agree with TRBD2. The CDR3 has 15 residues. CDR1 and CDR2 (germline): SQVTM, ANQGSEA. After removal of 5 bases from V and 1 base from J, the junction contained 9 bases not matched to a gene. The CDR3 region has the DNA TGCAGCGTTTTCCGGCCTGGGGGGGGCACAGATACGCAGTATTTT. It translates to CSVFRPGGGTDTQYF.

The chain uses TRBV6-5 and TRBJ1-1; TRBD1 matches 7 bases. V lost 5 bases to trimming and J lost 0 bases; unmatched junction nucleotides: 3. This CDR3 has 14 residues. Per the germline V gene, CDR1 is MNHEY and CDR2 is SVGAGI. CDR3 in amino acids: CASSRQGLNTEAFF. CDR3 in DNA: TGTGCCAGCAGTAGACAGGGCTTGAACACTGAAGCTTTCTTT.

This clone is a singleton in its sample. The rearrangement uses TRBV2 and TRBJ1-2, with TRBD1 identical over 7 bases. The CDR3 covers 13 residues. Unmatched junction bases numbered 9, after V lost 7 bases and J lost 7 bases. Germline V gene sequence: CDR1 SNHLY, CDR2 FYNNEI. CDR3 sequence (DNA): TGTGCCAGCAATTCGGAGGGGGCAGGTGGCTACACCTTC. Its protein is CASNSEGAGGYTF.

The chain combines TRBV7-2 with TRBJ2-1; D is possibly TRBD2 (5 bases). The CDR3 runs 13 residues. Trimming removed 7 bases at V and 4 bases at J, with 11 bases between. Germline CDR1 is SGHTA and CDR2 is FQGNSA. CDR3 sequence: CASTWTGYNEQFF. The CDR3 DNA reads TGTGCCAGCACTTGGACGGGATACAATGAGCAGTTCTTC.

In this sample, this clone turned up a few times. The genes are TRBV2 and TRBJ2-2; 8 bases are shared with TRBD1. V shed 6 bases and J 6 bases; nucleotides not matched to a gene: 6. Germline V gene lookup returns CDR1 SNHLY and CDR2 FYNNEI. This CDR3 has 14 amino acids. CDR3 protein: CASRLTGAPGELFF. The CDR3 DNA follows: TGTGCCAGCAGGTTGACAGGGGCCCCCGGGGAGCTGTTTTTT.

The chain recombines TRBV18 with TRBJ2-1; 8 bases are shared with TRBD1. This CDR3 is built from 15 residues. The germline gives CDR1 KGHSH, CDR2 LQKENI. The junction had 5 bases not matched to a gene; V was cut back by 3 bases and J by 4 bases. CDR3 in amino acids: CASSPGTGRYNEQFF. The CDR3 DNA reads as TGTGCCAGCTCACCGGGGACAGGACGATACAATGAGCAGTTCTTC.

This clone was counted a few times. The chain couples TRBV2 to TRBJ2-7; 8 nucleotides align to TRBD1. Germline CDR1 SNHLY, CDR2 FYNNEI. The CDR3 has 15 residues. J was trimmed by 1 base and V by 6 bases; bases with no gene match: 8. The CDR3 DNA reads TGTGCCAGCAGGGTGGACAGGGATCTTTCCTACGAGCAGTACGTC. Encoded protein: CASRVDRDLSYEQYV.